The rows below give T cell receptor beta chains drawn from one sample of a study of radiotherapy plus CTLA-4 blockade in lung cancer. Assay: immunoSEQ multiplex PCR; the TCRdb copy retains only in-frame clones and omits some. In the table there are 40,000 to 50,000 clones, roughly 75% of which are singletons. This material consisted of peripheral blood, taken from a patient treated with radiotherapy plus ipilimumab. The source is a human donor with non-small cell lung cancer who had stable disease on radiotherapy plus ipilimumab. The CDR3 runs from the conserved cysteine through the conserved F or W.

TRBV28,TRBJ1-2,CASSLTGYGYTF
TRBV29-1,TRBJ2-3,CSVELFTSGGLDTQYF
TRBV7-9,TRBJ1-2,CASIPGQGGFGYTF
TRBV30,TRBJ1-5,CAWRQGRNQPQHF
TRBV5-1,TRBJ2-1,CASSLGTGGTYNEQFF
TRBV2,TRBJ1-5,CASSEPAGDQPQHF
TRBV13,TRBJ1-1,CASSLRGSANTEAFF
TRBV6-1,TRBJ1-2,CTSSDVGGRGGYGYTF
TRBV18,TRBJ1-5,CASSPTQGEGNQPQHF
TRBV5-4,TRBJ1-1,CASSLEPRDTEAFF
TRBV5-1,TRBJ1-1,CASSPDSQGRTEAFF
TRBV2,TRBJ2-5,CASSALSRGGAQETQYF
TRBV4-2,TRBJ1-1,CASSQEFGPMNTEAFF
TRBV9,TRBJ2-7,CASSPLVGKTGDHEQYF
TRBV5-1,TRBJ2-1,CASSSRQGDNEQFF
TRBV5-6,TRBJ2-3,CASSLETGGAFSTDTQYF
TRBV7-9,TRBJ2-1,CASSLARTSGGASHEQFF
TRBV30,TRBJ2-7,CASQGNNEQYF
TRBV5-1,TRBJ1-2,CASSRGGRTELNYGYTF
TRBV6-6,TRBJ1-3,CASSYPRQTGNTIYF
TRBV6-4,TRBJ2-3,CASSALAGGETDTQYF
TRBV7-4,TRBJ1-1,CASSFGRVDVEAFF
TRBV2,TRBJ2-6,CASTQGLTGANVLTF
TRBV7-2,TRBJ2-7,CASSLVGYEQYF
TRBV5-8,TRBJ2-7,CASRDSRSYEQYF
TRBV19,TRBJ1-4,CASTPSHGDKLFF
TRBV18,TRBJ2-2,CASSPPGDAGELFF
TRBV27,TRBJ2-1,CASSQGGNEQFF